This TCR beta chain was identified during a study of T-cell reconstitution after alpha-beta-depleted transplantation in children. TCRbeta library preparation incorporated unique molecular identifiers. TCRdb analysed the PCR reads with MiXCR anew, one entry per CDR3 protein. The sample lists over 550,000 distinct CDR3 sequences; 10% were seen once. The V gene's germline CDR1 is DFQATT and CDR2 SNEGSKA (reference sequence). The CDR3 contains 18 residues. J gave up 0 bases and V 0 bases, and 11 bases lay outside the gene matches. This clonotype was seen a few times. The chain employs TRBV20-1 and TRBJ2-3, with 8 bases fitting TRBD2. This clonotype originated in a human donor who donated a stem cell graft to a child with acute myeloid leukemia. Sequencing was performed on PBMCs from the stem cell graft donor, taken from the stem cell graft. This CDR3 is CSARDYRASGRSTDTQYF. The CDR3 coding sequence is TGCAGTGCTAGAGATTATCGAGCTAGCGGGCGTAGCACAGATACGCAGTATTTT.